This T cell receptor beta chain was captured by sequencing in a study of identical twins. Study-level points and caveats: Insertion counts were lower in abundant cord blood beta clonotypes, a trend that memory repertoires did not show.

The authors used template switching to add a universal primer site and gave cDNA unique molecular identifiers. TCRdb fed the 5' RACE reads into MiXCR, producing one record per CDR3 protein. The sample lists nearly 250,000 distinct CDR3 sequences, about 7% occurring once. The CDR3 sequence is 12 residues long. Trimming removed 3 bases at V and 5 bases at J, with 10 bases between. Germline assignment: CDR1 SQVTM and CDR2 ANQGSEA. This clonotype has ten or more counts. The antigen is not known. These sequences were also reported in another study, on yellow fever vaccine responses in identical twins.

Input material: memory (CD45RO+) T cells sorted from blood. The sequence was obtained from a woman between 18 and 30 years old in good health. The rearrangement uses TRBV29-1 and TRBJ2-5; D not resolved. The CDR3 spells CSVEGTGETQYF. The CDR3 DNA follows: TGCAGCGTTGAGGGCACCGGGGAGACCCAGTACTTC.